This section outlines one T cell receptor (beta chain) sequence together with its context. Its antigen is still unknown. Qualities for individual bases were not recorded, and no much larger clone is one base off. The sample belongs to a study of blood T cell repertoires in COVID-19 (dated by TCRdb to the early 2020s). Background for the entire study: The collaborator samples originated in the United States, Italy and Spain and spanned the acute and convalescent phases of COVID-19. The prospective study material was composed of cDNA or gDNA derived from T cells, B-cell-depleted T cells, or PBMCs. Deeply sampled blood TCRbeta repertoires from subjects exposed to, actively infected with, or recovered from COVID-19 were included in the dataset. The repertoires were released in a freely available public database intended as a resource for research on the immune response to SARS-CoV-2. Samples came from the ongoing ImmuneRACE study (first 160 participants) plus 1,254 subjects from 6 global collaborators. A de-identified subject ID, COVID-19 status, age in years and sex were almost always included in the sample metadata. HLA class I and class II types, where available, came from metadata supplied by the sample provider rather than from assay-based typing.

On the study overall, not on this receptor specifically: How much clinical and demographic metadata was included differed by source and by participant, and the metadata was provided uncurated.

One collaborating source in Seattle enrolled patients while the patients were actively infected and followed the patients over time throughout the course of disease. Collaborating institutions collected whole blood in K2EDTA tubes following their own protocols. For TCRbeta analysis, collaborator samples were shipped as frozen whole blood, as isolated PBMCs, or as DNA extracted from either sample type. TCRbeta CDR3 regions were amplified from genomic DNA by means of the immunoSEQ Assay, a bias-controlled multiplex PCR. The study's own analysis went as follows. The number of nucleated cells in each sample was estimated from the amplification of reference gene primers within the assay. To quantify the absolute abundance of each unique TCRbeta CDR3 rearrangement, sequence reads were collapsed and filtered. For each sample, productive Simpson clonality was calculated as the square root of Simpson's diversity index across productive rearrangements. TCRdb obtained this table from immuneACCESS and retained in-frame rearrangements with V and J assigned. These tables miss some clones; where compared with another copy, unresolved V genes account for less than half of the shortfall, and the remainder is unexplained. V, J and clone size reflect that table, while D and trimming were determined from the DNA. Present in this sample are fewer than 350,000 clones, 70% to 90% of which were seen just once. Less than 15% of the sample comes from the top ten.

The germline V gene (reference sequence) gives CDR1 as SGHKS and CDR2 as YYEKEE. The CDR3 sequence holds 11 residues, the cysteine and phenylalanine included. CDR3 DNA only is kept here, 33 bases in frame from base 1. Trimming at the junction amounts to 4 bases on V and 6 bases on J, and the germline ends lie 8 bases apart. The chain couples TRBV5-5 to TRBJ2-7; no confident D gene assignment can be made. The specimen sequenced was peripheral blood. The TCR was taken from a woman aged 25 to 39 with COVID-19, enrolled during active disease. The CDR3 region reads CASSVGGEQYF. The DNA sequence is as follows: TGTGCCAGCAGCGTGGGCGGCGAGCAGTACTTC. When the CDR3 is completed using the reference TRBV5-5 and TRBJ2-7 genes on either side, the full variable domain is DAGVTQSPTHLIKTRGQQVTLRCSPISGHKSVSWYQQVLGQGPQFIFQYYEKEERGRGNFPDRFSARQFPNYSSELNVNALLLGDSALYLCASSVGGEQYFGPGTRLTVT.